The rows below give T cell receptor beta chains drawn from one sample of a study of radiotherapy plus CTLA-4 blockade in lung cancer. Produced via immunoSEQ multiplex PCR; TCRdb's table is partial and in-frame only. This table holds roughly 100,000 clones, roughly 80% found once. Material: peripheral blood, obtained from a patient treated with radiotherapy plus ipilimumab. These receptors were taken from a human donor with non-small cell lung cancer who had a partial response to radiotherapy plus ipilimumab. Each CDR3 is given with its conserved first and last residue. The D gene is left open where the match is weak. For some rows the clone size is stated as once, few or many, or as a class when expanded; others skip it.

clone size	V gene	D gene	J gene	CDR3 protein	CDR3 DNA
.	TRBV2	TRBD1	TRBJ2-7	CASSKGQDPPYEQYF	TGTGCCAGCAGTAAGGGACAGGACCCACCTTACGAGCAGTACTTC
.	TRBV11-2	TRBD1	TRBJ1-3	CASSRGTGFGNTIYF	TGTGCCAGCAGCCGGGGGACAGGGTTTGGAAACACCATATATTTT
.	TRBV18	.	TRBJ2-7	CASSPPRPGGNTYEQYF	TGTGCCAGCTCACCACCTCGCCCAGGAGGGAATACCTACGAGCAGTACTTC
.	TRBV11-1	.	TRBJ2-7	CASSLRDPGRGPYEQYF	TGTGCCAGCAGCTTACGGGACCCCGGGAGGGGGCCCTACGAGCAGTACTTC
.	TRBV27	TRBD2	TRBJ2-2	CASSRSGSGGELFF	TGTGCCAGCAGTCGAAGCGGGAGTGGCGGGGAGCTGTTTTTT
.	TRBV6-5	.	TRBJ1-2	CASNEMGGHYGYTF	TGTGCCAGCAACGAGATGGGGGGGCACTATGGCTACACCTTC
.	TRBV28	TRBD1	TRBJ1-2	CASSLRDRDSSGYTF	TGTGCCAGCAGTTTGAGGGACAGGGATTCAAGCGGCTACACCTTC
once	TRBV5-6	TRBD2	TRBJ2-7	CASSGTSDHEQYF	TGTGCCAGTTCCGGGACTAGCGATCACGAGCAGTACTTC
.	TRBV2	.	TRBJ2-1	CASRAGGTSSYNEQFF	TGTGCCAGCAGGGCGGGCGGGACCTCCTCCTACAATGAGCAGTTCTTC
.	TRBV5-1	.	TRBJ1-1	CASSLVKDSLTTEAFF	TGCGCCAGCAGCTTGGTAAAAGACAGTTTGACCACTGAAGCTTTCTTT
.	TRBV5-1	TRBD2	TRBJ2-1	CASSSTSPRRWEQFF	TGCGCCAGCAGCTCGACTAGCCCTCGGCGTTGGGAGCAGTTCTTC
once	TRBV11-2	.	TRBJ1-2	CASSLARAGLDYGYTF	TGTGCCAGCAGCTTAGCGCGGGCAGGCCTCGACTATGGCTACACCTTC
once	TRBV4-1	TRBD1	TRBJ1-3	CASSYGQGVRSGNTIYF	TGCGCCAGCAGCTATGGACAGGGCGTGCGCTCTGGAAACACCATATATTTT
.	TRBV25-1	TRBD1	TRBJ1-1	CASSEGQGKNTEAFF	TGTGCCAGCAGTGAAGGACAGGGGAAGAACACTGAAGCTTTCTTT
once	TRBV11-2	.	TRBJ2-7	CASSLDLGRGYEQYF	TGTGCCAGCAGCTTAGATCTCGGCAGGGGCTACGAGCAGTACTTC
.	TRBV4-1	TRBD1	TRBJ2-5	CASSQAWQGAGETQYF	TGCGCCAGCAGCCAAGCTTGGCAGGGGGCTGGAGAGACCCAGTACTTC
.	TRBV7-2	.	TRBJ1-2	CASSPGAFVNYGYTF	TGTGCCAGCAGCCCAGGGGCCTTCGTTAACTATGGCTACACCTTC